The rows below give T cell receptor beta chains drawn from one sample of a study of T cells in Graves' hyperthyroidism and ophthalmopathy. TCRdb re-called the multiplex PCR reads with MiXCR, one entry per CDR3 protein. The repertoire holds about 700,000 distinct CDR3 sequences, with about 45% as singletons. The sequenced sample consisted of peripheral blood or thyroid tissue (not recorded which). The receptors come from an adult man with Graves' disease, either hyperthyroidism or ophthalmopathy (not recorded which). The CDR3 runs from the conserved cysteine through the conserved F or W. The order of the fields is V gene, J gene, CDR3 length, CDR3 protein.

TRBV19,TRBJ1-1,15,CASSIMERRGTEAFF
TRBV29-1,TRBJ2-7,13,CSAKGQGAYEQYF
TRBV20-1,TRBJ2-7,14,CSASRAGETYEQYF
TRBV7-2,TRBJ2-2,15,CASSLTGYNTGELFF
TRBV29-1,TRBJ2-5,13,CSSQPGRWETQYF
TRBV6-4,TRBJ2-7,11,CAIRRDYEQYF
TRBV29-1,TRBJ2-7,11,CSVTGDVEQYF
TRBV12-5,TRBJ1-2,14,CASAKTGLGYGYTF
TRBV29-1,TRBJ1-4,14,CSVGSGTGNEKLFF
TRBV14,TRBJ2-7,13,CASAQRDGYEQYF
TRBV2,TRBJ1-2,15,CASSPSHSQGYGYTF
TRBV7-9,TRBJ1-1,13,CASSMTGGPEAFF
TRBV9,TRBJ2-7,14,CASSPSDRNYEQYF
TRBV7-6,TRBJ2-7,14,CASSPPSRDYEQYF
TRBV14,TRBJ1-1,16,CASSLRTGGAVTEAFF
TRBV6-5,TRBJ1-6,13,CASRTDYNSPLHF
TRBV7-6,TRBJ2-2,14,CASSYSGETGELFF
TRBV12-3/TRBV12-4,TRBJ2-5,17,CASSFGSTGGRQETQYF
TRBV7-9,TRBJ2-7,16,CASSLDGDKSRCEQYF
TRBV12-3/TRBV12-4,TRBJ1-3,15,CASGQGAGGGNTIYF
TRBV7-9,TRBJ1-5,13,CASSLGVEQPQHF
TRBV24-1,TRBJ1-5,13,CATSEQGLQPQHF
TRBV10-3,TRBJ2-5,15,CAISDLGRDQETQYF
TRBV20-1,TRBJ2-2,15,CSARQGVGYTGELFF
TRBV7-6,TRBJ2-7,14,CASSYGRESYEQYF
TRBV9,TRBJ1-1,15,CASSVGPTGVAEAFF
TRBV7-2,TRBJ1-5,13,CASSSGTPRPQHF
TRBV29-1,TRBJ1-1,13,CSVAPGHPTEAFF
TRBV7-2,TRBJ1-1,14,CASNLGVWSVEAFF
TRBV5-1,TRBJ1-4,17,CASSPSGQSTTNEKLFF
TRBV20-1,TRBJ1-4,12,CSAGEKDEKLFF
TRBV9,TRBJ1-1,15,CASSGRQGAHTEAFF
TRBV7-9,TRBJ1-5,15,CASRISLNSNQPQHF
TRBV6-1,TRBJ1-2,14,CASSRSGRNYGYTF
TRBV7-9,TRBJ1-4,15,CASSFGQGGDEKLFF
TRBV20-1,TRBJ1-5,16,CSATTGVGWSNQPQHF
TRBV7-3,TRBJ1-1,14,CASSLNRQSSEAFF
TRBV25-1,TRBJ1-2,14,CASSVQWGSGGYTF
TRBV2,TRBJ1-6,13,CASAGGGNSPLHF
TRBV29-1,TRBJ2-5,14,CSVMPSGRPETQYF
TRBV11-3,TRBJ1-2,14,CASSEGQGVNGYTF
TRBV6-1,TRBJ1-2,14,CASSSGGIDYGYTF
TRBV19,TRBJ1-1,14,CASSILGGFGEAFF
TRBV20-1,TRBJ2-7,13,CSASDLTMAEQYF
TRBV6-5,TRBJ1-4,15,CASTPSGATNEKLFF
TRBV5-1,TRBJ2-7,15,CASSSRDRGAYEQYF
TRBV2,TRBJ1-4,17,CASSSIGAGQGFEKLFF
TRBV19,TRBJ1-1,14,CASSIGGRDTEAFF
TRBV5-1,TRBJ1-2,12,CVSSPDRYGYTF
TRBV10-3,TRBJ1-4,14,CAISANAGDEKLFF
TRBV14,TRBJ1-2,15,CASSNQGQGTSSYTF
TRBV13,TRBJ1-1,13,CASSFEGDAEAFF
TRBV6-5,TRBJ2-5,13,CASSAEGWETQYF